Below are 27 T cell receptor beta chains sequenced from a single sample in a study of human T cells and chemical hapten exposure. The sample's time point: patch test 1, 2 weeks after DPC sensitization. Treatment defined: therapeutic diphenylcyclopropenone sensitization with weekly scalp DPC. MiXCR, run by TCRdb on the RACE reads, gives a single entry per CDR3 protein. The sample contains fewer than 150,000 distinct CDR3 sequences, roughly 13% of which appear only once. This sample comprised whole blood, obtained in connection with sensitization to the hapten diphenylcyclopropenone (DPC). These receptors all stem from a man younger than 35 with alopecia areata. Some clones in this sample may be carry-over from other donors' samples.

This clonotype was counted at least ten times. The gene calls are TRBV9 and TRBJ2-1; weak D call: TRBD1 (5 bases). CDR1 is SGDLS and CDR2 is YYNGEE in the germline V gene. Trimming removed 0 bases from V and 0 bases from J, with 10 bases in between. The CDR3 consists of 16 residues. In DNA, the CDR3 is TGTGCCAGCAGCGTAGCCCAGGGAAGCTCCTACAATGAGCAGTTCTTC. As protein: CASSVAQGSSYNEQFF.

The chain carries TRBV7-2 and TRBJ1-6, with D unresolved. This CDR3 has 12 amino acids. The V end lost 6 bases, the J end lost 6 bases, and 6 bases lay between the germline ends. From germline, CDR1 is SGHTA and CDR2 FQGNSA. The CDR3 coding sequence is TGTGCCAGCAGGGATCGTAATTCACCCCTCCACTTT. It encodes CASRDRNSPLHF.

This clonotype occurred a few times. This chain uses TRBV9 with TRBJ2-1; D gene ambiguous. The CDR3 totals 14 residues. The V end was cut by 0 bases, the J end by 8 bases, with 12 bases between. Germline CDR1 SGDLS, CDR2 YYNGEE. The chain's CDR3 is CASSVGISPHEQFF. DNA for the CDR3: TGTGCCAGCAGCGTAGGAATTAGCCCCCATGAGCAGTTCTTC.

This clonotype was found many times. This chain connects TRBV12-3 or TRBV12-4 to TRBJ2-2, with D possibly being TRBD2 (7 bases). This CDR3 region has 16 residues. Between the trimmed V and J ends, which lost 6 bases and 4 bases, there was a span of 18 bases. CDR3 loop: CASSPRGAKSTGELFF. DNA for the CDR3: TGTGCCAGCAGCCCCCGGGGGGCAAAGAGCACCGGGGAGCTGTTTTTT.

The gene calls are TRBV6-1 and TRBJ1-2; TRBD1 agrees at 10 bases. Germline CDR1 and CDR2: MNHNS and SASEGT. The CDR3 covers 15 residues. J was trimmed by 3 bases and V by 6 bases; bases with no gene match: 7. This CDR3 reads CASRKQTGGDYGYTF. The CDR3 coding sequence is TGTGCCAGCAGGAAACAGACAGGGGGCGACTATGGCTACACCTTC.

The V call is TRBV28, the J call TRBJ2-5, with D possibly being TRBD1 or TRBD2 (5 bases each). The CDR3 is 14 residues long. CDR1 is MDHEN, CDR2 SYDVKM, per germline. Trimming left V 6 bases short and J 0 bases short, with 11 bases between. CDR3 protein: CASSLGTDQETQYF. The CDR3 coding sequence is TGTGCCAGCAGCCTTGGGACGGACCAAGAGACCCAGTACTTC.

This clonotype came up a few times. V is TRBV11-2 and J is TRBJ2-7; no definite D call. V was clipped by 3 bases and J by 7 bases, with 13 bases between them. The CDR3 length is 13 residues. CDR1 SGHAT and CDR2 FQNNGV come from the germline V gene. CDR3 residues: CASSFSALGEQYF. The CDR3 nucleotides are TGTGCCAGCAGCTTTTCGGCGTTGGGGGAGCAGTACTTC.

This clonotype was observed a few times. This chain uses TRBV7-9 with TRBJ1-2; D possibly corresponds to TRBD1 (6 bases). Germline V gene sequence: CDR1 SEHNR, CDR2 FQNEAQ (reference sequence). The V gene lost 3 bases and the J gene lost 4 bases, with 15 bases spanning the gap. This CDR3 is 15 amino acids long. CDR3 bases: TGTGCCAGCAGCTTTCCCGCGGACAGAGTCTATGGCTACACCTTC. It translates to CASSFPADRVYGYTF. The whole variable domain, remainder taken from reference TRBV7-9 and TRBJ1-2, is DTGVSQNPRHKITKRGQNVTFRCDPISEHNRLYWYRQTLGQGPEFLTYFQNEAQLEKSRLLSDRFSAERPKGSFSTLEIQRTEQGDSAMYLCASSFPADRVYGYTFGSGTRLTVV.

The CDR3 nucleotides are TGTGCCAGCAGCTTCCCCCCTCGAACAGTGAACTCCTACGAGCAGTACTTC. Its translation: CASSFPPRTVNSYEQYF. The chain couples TRBV5-7 to TRBJ2-7; D gene uncertain. TRBV5-7 counts as an open reading frame of uncertain function. The CDR3 totals 17 residues. V lost 2 bases, J lost 0 bases, and 18 bases lay in between.

This clonotype was observed a handful of times. The chain couples TRBV6-5 to TRBJ2-4; D is tentatively TRBD1 or TRBD2 (5 bases each). Trimming shortened V by 6 bases and J by 1 base, and 19 bases separated the two germline ends. This CDR3 comprises 17 residues. Looked up from germline, CDR1 is MNHEY and CDR2 is SVGAGI. As DNA, the CDR3 is TGTGCCAGCAGACCTGTTGGGACCAGTGGGGCCAAAAACATTCAGTACTTC. Protein product: CASRPVGTSGAKNIQYF.

The chain combines TRBV18 with TRBJ1-2; 9 bases align to TRBD1. After removal of 3 bases from V and 4 bases from J, the junction contained 9 bases not matched to a gene. Per germline, CDR1 KGHSH and CDR2 LQKENI. CDR3 length: 16 residues. The CDR3 DNA sequence: TGTGCCAGCTCACCCGGGACAGGGTCCATTGGCTATGGCTACACCTTC. This encodes CASSPGTGSIGYGYTF.

The rearrangement uses TRBV4-3 and TRBJ1-5; TRBD1 aligns across 8 bases. CDR3 length equals 15 residues. CDR1 LGHNA and CDR2 YSLEER come from the germline V gene. With 2 bases clipped from V and 3 bases from J, the junction kept 3 bases outside the gene matches. The CDR3 loop reads CASSQQTGANQPQHF. The CDR3 DNA reads TGCGCCAGCAGCCAACAGACAGGGGCCAATCAGCCCCAGCATTTT.

This clonotype was recorded a few times. The rearrangement links TRBV5-1 to TRBJ2-7, with 7 bases lining up with TRBD1. The CDR3 contains 16 residues. CDR1 is SGHRS and CDR2 is YFSETQ in the germline V gene. V dropped 4 bases and J dropped 6; count of bases not matched to a gene: 16. CDR3 residues: CASSPFPDRDSVEQYF. CDR3 coding DNA: TGCGCCAGCAGCCCATTCCCCGACAGGGATTCGGTCGAGCAGTACTTC. The entire variable domain, with the rest obtained from reference TRBV5-1 and TRBJ2-7, is as follows: KAGVTQTPRYLIKTRGQQVTLSCSPISGHRSVSWYQQTPGQGLQFLFEYFSETQRNKGNFPGRFSGRQFSNSRSEMNVSTLELGDSALYLCASSPFPDRDSVEQYFGPGTRLTVT.

Points on this clonotype: Since a much larger clone is just one base distant, this may be a read error. This chain links TRBV29-1 with TRBJ1-1; D is uncertain. The CDR3 runs to 11 residues. Germline V gives CDR1 SQVTM, CDR2 ANQGSEA. Trimming shortened V by 4 bases and J by 1 base, and 4 bases separated the two germline ends. CDR3 DNA sequence: TGCAGCGTTGGCCGGAACACTGAAGCTTTCTTT. Encoded protein: CSVGRNTEAFF.

The chain uses TRBV6-5 and TRBJ1-2; D is unresolved. Trimming removed 1 base from V and 5 bases from J, with 17 bases in between. The germline CDR1 and CDR2 sequences are MNHEY and SVGAGI. This CDR3 is built from 16 residues. The CDR3 loop is CASSYFGQPKGYGYTF. The CDR3 coding sequence is TGTGCCAGCAGTTACTTTGGGCAGCCAAAAGGTTATGGCTACACCTTC.

The chain recombines TRBV5-1 with TRBJ2-2; D is tentatively TRBD1 or TRBD2 (5 bases each). This CDR3 region has 15 residues. Per germline, CDR1 SGHRS and CDR2 YFSETQ. The V and J ends lost 3 bases and 7 bases respectively, with 16 bases between them. The CDR3 nucleotides are TGCGCCAGCAGCTCCCGGGACGCGGCGCTCGGGGAGCTGTTTTTT. Translated: CASSSRDAALGELFF. Looking up the rest from reference TRBV5-1 and TRBJ2-2 gives the full variable domain: KAGVTQTPRYLIKTRGQQVTLSCSPISGHRSVSWYQQTPGQGLQFLFEYFSETQRNKGNFPGRFSGRQFSNSRSEMNVSTLELGDSALYLCASSSRDAALGELFFGEGSRLTVL.

V and J are TRBV3-1 and TRBJ1-6; D ambiguous. Germline V gene sequence: CDR1 LGHDT, CDR2 YNNKEL (reference sequence). Trimming removed 0 bases at V and 0 bases at J, with 9 bases between. The CDR3 length is 17 residues. The CDR3 nucleotides read TGTGCCAGCAGCCAAGAGGGGAGCAGCTCCTATAATTCACCCCTCCACTTT. The encoded protein is CASSQEGSSSYNSPLHF.

The chain has TRBV11-3 and TRBJ1-3; 9 nucleotides line up with TRBD1. The length of the CDR3 is 16 residues. With 2 bases clipped from V and 0 bases from J, the junction kept 2 bases outside the gene matches. Per the germline V gene, CDR1 is SGHNT and CDR2 is YENEEA. In DNA, the CDR3 is TGTGCCAGCAGCTTAACAGGGGGCTACTCTGGAAACACCATATATTTT. This codes for CASSLTGGYSGNTIYF.

The chain recombines TRBV28 with TRBJ2-7, with D maybe TRBD2 (6 bases). Germline values: CDR1 MDHEN, CDR2 SYDVKM. V lost 10 bases, J lost 3 bases, and 16 bases lay in between. The CDR3 spans 13 residues. CDR3 protein: CATSSGSRYEQYF. In nucleotides, the CDR3 is TGTGCCACCTCATCCGGGAGCCGCTACGAGCAGTACTTC.

At least ten counts were recorded for this clonotype. The chain couples TRBV29-1 to TRBJ1-1; the match to TRBD1 covers 7 bases. Germline values: CDR1 SQVTM, CDR2 ANQGSEA. Losses at the gene ends were 6 bases for V and 3 bases for J; bases not matched to a gene: 7. The CDR3 spans 13 residues. CDR3 in DNA: TGCAGCGTCCTTACAGGGGATGACACTGAAGCTTTCTTT. Residues: CSVLTGDDTEAFF.

This clonotype was counted at least ten times. V is TRBV24-1 and J is TRBJ2-5; TRBD2 matches 7 bases. V lost 9 bases to trimming and J lost 2 bases; unmatched junction nucleotides: 2. The CDR3 has 12 amino acids. The germline CDR1 and CDR2 sequences are KGHDR and SFDVKD. CDR3: CATGTTQETQYF. DNA of the CDR3: TGTGCCACCGGGACTACACAAGAGACCCAGTACTTC.

The sample holds many counts of this clonotype. This sequence joins TRBV6-5 and TRBJ1-6; 8 nucleotides line up with TRBD1. The CDR3 runs 15 residues. With 2 bases clipped from V and 10 bases from J, the junction kept 7 bases outside the gene matches. The V gene's germline CDR1 is MNHEY and CDR2 SVGAGI. In DNA, the CDR3 is TGTGCCAGCAGTTACACGACAGGGGAAGACTCACCCCTCCACTTT. As protein: CASSYTTGEDSPLHF.

This clonotype was counted a few times. This chain connects TRBV4-2 to TRBJ1-3, with D possibly matching TRBD1 (5 bases). The germline V and J ends were trimmed by 0 bases and 1 base, with 10 bases remaining between them. The CDR3 contains 16 residues. CDR1 LGHNA and CDR2 YNFKEQ come from the germline V gene. In DNA, the CDR3 is TGTGCCAGCAGCCAAGATAGGACATCTTCTGGAAACACCATATATTTT. This sequence encodes CASSQDRTSSGNTIYF.

V usage is TRBV6-2 or TRBV6-3 and J usage is TRBJ2-3; 10 bases match TRBD1. The CDR3 spans 17 residues. The J segment lost 4 bases and the V segment lost 2 bases, leaving 9 bases of the junction unmatched. CDR1 is MNHEY and CDR2 is SVGEGT in the germline V gene. The CDR3 sequence is CASSYDPGTGEADTQYF. The CDR3 DNA is TGTGCCAGCAGTTACGATCCGGGGACAGGGGAAGCAGATACGCAGTATTTT.

The chain has TRBV11-2 and TRBJ1-3; weak D call: TRBD1 (6 bases). This CDR3 has 19 residues. V was cut by 5 bases and J by 0 bases, with 23 bases left in between. The V gene's germline CDR1 is SGHAT and CDR2 FQNNGV. CDR3 loop: CASSPWYRDKNVSGNTIYF. Written as DNA, the CDR3 is TGTGCCAGCAGCCCCTGGTATAGGGACAAAAACGTCTCTGGAAACACCATATATTTT.

The chain combines TRBV6-1 with TRBJ1-5, with D hard to call. Per germline, CDR1 MNHNS and CDR2 SASEGT. V was cut by 2 bases and J by 3 bases, with 5 bases left in between. This CDR3 has 13 residues. The CDR3 DNA reads as TGTGCCAGCAGTGAAATCCACAATCAGCCCCAGCATTTT. Translation: CASSEIHNQPQHF.

This clonotype was observed a handful of times. The CDR3 bases are TGTGCCAGCAGCTTAGGTCTCGGCGGGTTGAGTTCCTACAATGAGCAGTTCTTC. Amino acid sequence: CASSLGLGGLSSYNEQFF. The chain links TRBV7-3 to TRBJ2-1; D is perhaps TRBD2 (5 bases). CDR3 length: 18 amino acids. The germline V gene has CDR1 SGHTA and CDR2 FQGTGA. V was cut by 2 bases and J by 1 base, with 18 bases left in between.